The 6 T cell receptor beta chains presented below share a single source sample, sequenced in a study of T cells in localized non-small cell lung cancer. Profiling relied on immunoSEQ multiplex PCR, and the TCRdb table lists in-frame clones only, not all of them. The data hold 1,500 to 2,000 clones, with under 30% observed a single time. The sequencing used normal lung tissue next to the tumor, collected before any cancer treatment. These receptors came from an older female donor with stage I lung adenocarcinoma.

This clone was seen more than once but under ten times. The chain recombines TRBV14 with TRBJ1-6, with unresolved D. The germline V and J ends were trimmed by 4 bases and 7 bases, with 11 bases remaining between them. CDR3 length: 14 amino acids. Per the germline V gene, CDR1 is SGHDN and CDR2 is FVKESK. CDR3 in amino acids: CASSPRGANSPLHF. The CDR3 region has the DNA TGTGCCAGCAGCCCGCGTGGAGCCAATTCACCCCTCCACTTT.

The chain links TRBV9 to TRBJ1-4; D gene unclear. Germline-derived CDR1 and CDR2 are SGDLS and YYNGEE. This CDR3 is built from 14 residues. The ends were cut back, 1 base at V and 0 bases at J, with 4 bases in the middle. The chain's CDR3 is CASSVTATNEKLFF. CDR3 nucleotides: TGTGCCAGCAGCGTAACGGCAACTAATGAAAAACTGTTTTTT.

This chain connects TRBV6-8 to TRBJ2-3; TRBD2 aligns across 7 bases. This CDR3 region has 15 residues. Germline assignment: CDR1 MNHGY and CDR2 SAAAGT. Unmatched junction bases numbered 7, after V lost 0 bases and J lost 7 bases. The DNA of the CDR3 is TGTGCCAGCAGTTACTCTCGGCAAGCGGGACATACGCAGTATTTT. Translating gives CASSYSRQAGHTQYF.

In its sample, this clone was seen a few times. The chain couples TRBV5-1 to TRBJ2-6, with 7 positions matching TRBD1. J lost 2 bases, V lost 5 bases, and 4 bases had no gene match. CDR1 is SGHRS and CDR2 is YFSETQ in the germline V gene. This CDR3 region has 15 residues. CDR3 in amino acids: CASRTGFPGANVLTF. The DNA of the CDR3 is TGCGCCAGCAGGACAGGGTTCCCTGGGGCCAACGTCCTGACTTTC.

The chain carries TRBV19 and TRBJ2-6; tentatively, D is TRBD1 or TRBD2 (5 bases each). The germline V gene encodes CDR1 LNHDA and CDR2 SQIVND (reference sequence). V lost 5 bases and J lost 5, with 19 bases in between. This CDR3 spans 17 amino acids. The CDR3 here is CASSLGRDGLRANVLTF. The CDR3 DNA is TGTGCCAGTAGTCTTGGACGGGACGGCCTTCGGGCCAACGTCCTGACTTTC.

In its sample, this clone is large. J is TRBJ1-2 and V is TRBV30, with D possibly matching TRBD1 (5 bases). Trimming took off 2 bases at V and 3 bases at J, with 10 bases between the two ends. Germline assignment: CDR1 GTSNPN and CDR2 SVGIG (reference sequence). The CDR3 runs 13 residues. The CDR3 DNA sequence: TGTGCCTGGAGTCCGACAGCAGACTATGGCTACACCTTC. Amino acids: CAWSPTADYGYTF. Full variable domain (remainder filled in from reference TRBV30 and TRBJ1-2): SQTIHQWPATLVQPVGSPLSLECTVEGTSNPNLYWYRQAAGRGLQLLFYSVGIGQISSEVPQNLSASRPQDRQFILSSKKLLLSDSGFYLCAWSPTADYGYTFGSGTRLTVV.